The clone carrying this T cell receptor beta chain was detected ten times or more. The entry originates in a study of breast tumors, draining lymph nodes, adjacent tissues. Germline values: CDR1 MNHEY, CDR2 SMNVEV (reference sequence). V was cut by 3 bases and J by 2 bases, with 7 bases left in between. This CDR3 spans 13 amino acids. Samples came from axillary lymph nodes draining the breast cancer. TCRdb re-derived calls from the multiplex PCR reads in MiXCR, one entry per CDR3 protein. The table records over 150,000 distinct CDR3 sequences, roughly 31% of them present only once. Sequencing was performed on axillary lymph node tissue. This receptor was obtained from a female donor with breast cancer. Some clones in this sample may be carry-over from other donors' samples. The chain has TRBV27 and TRBJ2-5, with D possibly TRBD1 on 5 matching bases. The CDR3 protein is CASSLTVQETQYF. The CDR3 DNA sequence: TGTGCCAGCAGTTTGACAGTACAAGAGACCCAGTACTTC.